This TCR beta chain appears in the sequencing data of a study of T cells in Graves' hyperthyroidism and ophthalmopathy. Overall study findings and caveats: A 13 V-J signature model discriminated ophthalmopathy versus stable hyperthyroidism. The blood repertoire included most of the expanded thyroid clonotypes above 0.001.

Clinical symptoms, serum thyroxine and TRAb, thyroid ultrasound and orbital computed tomography together formed the diagnostic basis. TCR beta CDR3 regions were amplified from RNA. RT-PCR in the first round (using the HTBI primer set) targeted the TCR CDR3. Using its own MiXCR run on the multiplex PCR reads, TCRdb lists one record per CDR3 protein. Of roughly 200,000 distinct CDR3 sequences listed, approximately 20% were seen once; the top ten hold roughly two fifths. Losses at the gene ends were 5 bases for V and 5 bases for J; bases not matched to a gene: 6. This CDR3 spans 16 amino acids. Per the germline V gene, CDR1 is SGHVS and CDR2 is FNYEAQ. This clonotype was observed many times. Its antigen is unknown.

The clonotype comes from a man aged 35-49 years with Graves' hyperthyroidism. This sequence joins TRBV7-6 and TRBJ2-5, with 15 nucleotides matching TRBD2. The sample comprised blood. The CDR3 loop is CASSRTSGGALETQYF. The CDR3 DNA reads TGTGCCAGCAGCCGGACTAGCGGGGGGGCATTGGAGACCCAGTACTTC.